This T cell receptor beta chain came from a study of OX40 agonist ivuxolimab in advanced cancers. Some clones are missing from TCRdb's copy, which holds only in-frame ones; the method was immunoSEQ multiplex PCR. This table holds approximately 99,000 clones, about 90% found once. V was clipped by 2 bases and J by 4 bases, with 11 bases between them. Germline V CDR1 and CDR2: SQVTM, ANQGSEA. The CDR3 covers 13 residues. Autoimmune disease history or systemic immunosuppression barred patients. V is TRBV29-1 and J is TRBJ1-2, with a tentative D call TRBD1 (5 bases). Sequenced here: CD4+ or CD8+ T cells sorted from blood, sampled in a trial of the OX40 agonist ivuxolimab. The TCR sequence derives from an adult with an advanced solid tumor such as melanoma, head and neck, liver or kidney cancer. The CDR3 loop reads CSVERGVAYGYTF. CDR3 nucleotides: TGCAGCGTTGAAAGGGGAGTAGCCTATGGCTACACCTTC.